Below are 29 T cell receptor beta chains sequenced from a single sample in a study of OX40 agonist ivuxolimab in advanced cancers. TCRdb's copy holds only in-frame clones and misses some; the assay was immunoSEQ multiplex PCR. The sample lists about 83,000 clones, around 86% seen once, with 0.65% to 0.8% in the top ten. This sample comprised CD4+ or CD8+ T cells sorted from blood, obtained in a trial of the OX40 agonist ivuxolimab. The receptors stem from an adult with an advanced solid tumor such as melanoma, head and neck, liver or kidney cancer.

This chain connects TRBV5-4 to TRBJ2-1, with D perhaps matching TRBD1 (6 bases). The CDR3 is 16 residues long. The germline V and J ends were trimmed by 2 bases and 7 bases, with 19 bases remaining between them. CDR1 is SGHNT and CDR2 is YYREEE in the germline V gene (reference sequence). The CDR3 nucleotides read TGTGCCAGCAGCTTCCTGGTAGGGGGAACTTTGAATGAGCAGTTCTTC. Amino acid sequence: CASSFLVGGTLNEQFF.

The chain employs TRBV18 and TRBJ2-7; D uncertain. V gave up 3 bases and J gave up 2 bases, with 11 bases separating them. The CDR3 runs 14 residues. Germline-derived CDR1 and CDR2 are KGHSH and LQKENI. CDR3 DNA sequence: TGTGCCAGCTCACCTTCGGACGGCCCCTACGAGCAGTACTTC. This sequence encodes CASSPSDGPYEQYF.

This chain's CDR3 is CASSPDSGTGAAGELFF. The CDR3, as DNA: TGTGCCAGCAGCCCCGATTCCGGGACAGGGGCAGCCGGGGAGCTGTTTTTT. The genes are TRBV7-3 and TRBJ2-2; 10 bases match TRBD1. Trimming took 5 bases from V and 6 from J; bases not matched to a gene: 12. The CDR3 runs to 17 residues. Germline V gives CDR1 SGHTA, CDR2 FQGTGA.

The chain carries TRBV2 and TRBJ2-5; D is perhaps TRBD1 or TRBD2 (5 bases each). V gave up 6 bases and J gave up 7 bases, with 21 bases separating them. Germline CDR1 and CDR2: SNHLY and FYNNEI. CDR3 length: 15 amino acids. The CDR3 region is CASRLQGGFGGTQYF. In nucleotides, the CDR3 is TGTGCCAGCAGGCTTCAGGGTGGTTTTGGAGGGACCCAGTACTTC.

V gene TRBV21-1 combines with J gene TRBJ1-2; whether TRBD1, the table's D call, matches the DNA was not checked. TRBV21-1 represents a pseudogene. The CDR3 extends over 17 amino acids. The CDR3 here is CASSFRPIQGSNYGYTF. DNA for the CDR3: TGTGCCAGCAGCTTCCGACCGATACAGGGGTCTAACTATGGCTACACCTTC.

The gene calls are TRBV2 and TRBJ2-5; no reliable D call. The CDR3 is 14 residues long. The V gene lost 8 bases and the J gene lost 2 bases, with 15 bases spanning the gap. From germline, CDR1 is SNHLY and CDR2 FYNNEI. Here the CDR3 reads CASAMEQPQETQYF. For the CDR3, the DNA is TGTGCCAGCGCCATGGAACAGCCACAAGAGACCCAGTACTTC. The full variable domain, rest sourced from reference TRBV2 and TRBJ2-5, is EPEVTQTPSHQVTQMGQEVILRCVPISNHLYFYWYRQILGQKVEFLVSFYNNEISEKSEIFDDQFSVERPDGSNFTLKIRSTKLEDSAMYFCASAMEQPQETQYFGPGTRLLVL.

This rearrangement joins TRBV25-1 to TRBJ2-3, with TRBD2 identical over 10 bases. Looked up from germline, CDR1 is MGHDK and CDR2 is SYGVNS. This CDR3 spans 16 amino acids. J lost 1 base, V lost 1 base, and 2 bases had no gene match. This CDR3 is CASSESLAGGTDTQYF. CDR3 nucleotide sequence: TGTGCCAGCAGTGAATCCCTAGCGGGGGGCACAGATACGCAGTATTTT.

In this sample, this clone turned up a few times. The gene calls are TRBV9 and TRBJ1-2; weak D call: TRBD1 (6 bases). The germline V gene encodes CDR1 SGDLS and CDR2 YYNGEE. Trimming pared 4 bases from V and 4 bases from J, leaving 17 bases between. CDR3 length: 15 amino acids. The CDR3: CASSPAAGGGYGYTF. CDR3 coding DNA: TGTGCCAGCAGCCCGGCAGCTGGGGGCGGCTATGGCTACACCTTC.

The chain has TRBV5-8 and TRBJ2-5; D call uncertain. Germline V gene sequence: CDR1 SGHTS, CDR2 YDEGEE. Trimming removed 2 bases at V and 1 base at J, with 12 bases between. There are 15 residues in the CDR3. CDR3 nucleotides: TGTGCCAGCAGCTTTGCCCAGGCCGTCCAAGAGACCCAGTACTTC. Translation gives CASSFAQAVQETQYF.

J is TRBJ2-2 and V is TRBV7-3; TRBD1 agrees at 9 bases. The ends lost 6 bases at V and 5 bases at J; junction bases unmatched: 1. The CDR3 consists of 13 residues. Germline CDR1 and CDR2: SGHTA and FQGTGA. The CDR3 spells CASRGQGTGELFF. CDR3 nucleotide sequence: TGTGCCAGCAGGGGACAGGGTACCGGGGAGCTGTTTTTT.

This sequence joins TRBV30 and TRBJ1-2, with 8 positions matching TRBD1. V shed 5 bases, J shed 6 bases, and the junction held 11 bases outside the gene matches. From germline, CDR1 is GTSNPN and CDR2 SVGIG (reference sequence). This CDR3 is 14 amino acids long. In DNA, the CDR3 is TGTGCCTGGGGGGCGGGGACAGGAGTGGATGGCTACACCTTC. Translating gives CAWGAGTGVDGYTF.

The chain employs TRBV2 and TRBJ1-5, with 7 bases matching TRBD1. The germline CDR1 and CDR2 sequences are SNHLY and FYNNEI. V trimming: 6 bases; J trimming: 2 bases; junction bases outside the gene matches: 4. The CDR3 has 14 residues. The CDR3 DNA reads TGTGCCAGCAGCCCAGGACAGGGCAATCAGCCCCAGCATTTT. This gives the protein CASSPGQGNQPQHF.

J is TRBJ2-5 and V is TRBV20-1; no reliable D call. V was pared by 2 bases and J by 5 bases, with 3 bases between. In germline, CDR1 is DFQATT, CDR2 SNEGSKA (reference sequence). The CDR3 runs to 10 residues. The CDR3 region has the DNA TGCAGTGCTAGAAAGGAGACCCAGTACTTC. It translates to CSARKETQYF.

This chain links TRBV7-2 with TRBJ2-2; D is undetermined. The germline V and J ends were trimmed by 4 bases and 3 bases, with 12 bases remaining between them. Germline assignment: CDR1 SGHTA and CDR2 FQGNSA. The length of the CDR3 is 15 residues. The CDR3 region is CASSSSRFHTGELFF. CDR3 coding DNA: TGTGCCAGCAGCTCCTCTAGATTTCACACCGGGGAGCTGTTTTTT.

In its sample, this clone was seen once. The V gene is TRBV5-1, the J gene TRBJ2-1, with a tentative D call TRBD2 (6 bases). Germline V gene lookup returns CDR1 SGHRS and CDR2 YFSETQ. Trimming cost V 4 bases and J 5 bases, with 13 bases left between them. The CDR3 length is 14 residues. The CDR3 loop reads CASSGGFLNNEQFF. The CDR3 nucleotides read TGCGCCAGCAGCGGGGGGTTTCTTAACAATGAGCAGTTCTTC.

The chain carries TRBV6-5 and TRBJ1-2; 7 nucleotides agree with TRBD1. With V trimmed by 0 bases and J by 4 bases, 5 bases remained unmatched. The germline gives CDR1 MNHEY, CDR2 SVGAGI. This CDR3 region has 15 residues. This CDR3 reads CASSYSRGRTYGYTF. CDR3 nucleotide sequence: TGTGCCAGCAGTTACTCAAGGGGGCGGACCTATGGCTACACCTTC.

The chain links TRBV6-6 to TRBJ1-5, with D perhaps TRBD1 (5 bases). Germline V gene data show CDR1 as MNHNY and CDR2 as SVGAGI (reference sequence). This CDR3 spans 13 amino acids. Between the trimmed V and J ends, which lost 2 bases and 4 bases, there was a span of 6 bases. This chain's CDR3 is CASSYGGNQPQHF. The CDR3 nucleotides read TGTGCCAGCAGTTACGGGGGGAATCAGCCCCAGCATTTT.

The J gene is TRBJ1-5, the V gene TRBV6-1; D gene unclear. CDR1 is MNHNS, CDR2 SASEGT, per germline. Trimming removed 6 bases from V and 0 bases from J, with 6 bases in between. The length of the CDR3 is 13 residues. CDR3 in amino acids: CASRVYSNQPQHF. CDR3 DNA: TGTGCCAGCAGGGTTTATAGCAATCAGCCCCAGCATTTT.

The rearrangement uses TRBV18 and TRBJ1-1; TRBD1 agrees at 9 bases. CDR1 and CDR2 (germline): KGHSH, LQKENI. V lost 0 bases and J lost 8; bases outside the gene matches: 10. CDR3 length: 16 amino acids. CDR3 DNA sequence: TGTGCCAGCTCACCACCGAACAGGGGGCGCATTTCGGAAGCTTTCTTT. Protein product: CASSPPNRGRISEAFF.

The chain is built from TRBV4-3 and TRBJ1-1, with a tentative D call TRBD1 (6 bases). V was trimmed by 2 bases and J by 1 base, leaving 17 bases between them. The V gene's germline CDR1 is LGHNA and CDR2 YSLEER. The CDR3 loop spans 17 amino acids. CDR3 protein: CASSQSRGGASNTEAFF. The CDR3 nucleotides read TGCGCCAGCAGCCAATCTCGGGGGGGGGCTTCGAACACTGAAGCTTTCTTT.

Written as DNA, the CDR3 is TGTGCCAGCAGACCTACAACAGGGGGCTATGGCTACACCTTC. Encoded protein: CASRPTTGGYGYTF. V gene TRBV6-4 combines with J gene TRBJ1-2, with 8 nucleotides matching TRBD1. CDR1 is MRHNA, CDR2 SNTAGT, per germline. This CDR3 is built from 14 residues. The junction had 7 bases not matched to a gene; V was cut back by 6 bases and J by 4 bases.

This chain joins TRBV10-2 and TRBJ1-6; 10 nucleotides align to TRBD1. Germline V gives CDR1 WSHSY, CDR2 SAAADI. The CDR3 loop spans 16 amino acids. The trim removed 7 bases at V and 10 bases at J, leaving 13 bases unmatched. The chain's CDR3 is CASMLGQGPRGSPLHF. The CDR3 DNA reads TGCGCCAGCATGCTGGGACAGGGGCCGCGGGGGTCACCCCTCCACTTT.

This clone was seen a few times. V usage is TRBV6-1 and J usage is TRBJ1-2; tentative D call: TRBD1 (6 bases). The germline V gene encodes CDR1 MNHNS and CDR2 SASEGT. The CDR3 loop spans 13 amino acids. V was trimmed by 7 bases and J by 4 bases, leaving 13 bases between them. The CDR3 protein is CASILDRTYGYTF. CDR3 bases: TGTGCCAGCATCCTAGACAGGACCTATGGCTACACCTTC.

The chain has TRBV10-2 and TRBJ2-5; D remains ambiguous. Trimming removed 2 bases at V and 6 bases at J, with 10 bases between. The CDR3 is made up of 13 amino acids. Germline V gene lookup returns CDR1 WSHSY and CDR2 SAAADI. CDR3 in DNA: TGCGCCAGCAGTGAGGGTAGGGCCCAGACCCAGTACTTC. Translated, it gives CASSEGRAQTQYF.

The chain is built from TRBV25-1 and TRBJ1-1; no clear D gene. This CDR3 is built from 14 residues. V was shortened by 2 bases and J by 3 bases, with 10 bases between the two germline ends. Germline loops: CDR1 MGHDK, CDR2 SYGVNS. The CDR3 loop is CASSELTRDTEAFF. CDR3 sequence (DNA): TGTGCCAGCAGTGAACTAACCCGGGACACTGAAGCTTTCTTT.

The rearrangement uses TRBV11-2 and TRBJ2-2; 7 nucleotides match TRBD2. Germline V CDR1 and CDR2: SGHAT, FQNNGV. The CDR3 spans 15 residues. V gave up 5 bases and J gave up 2 bases; unmatched junction bases: 5. CDR3 bases: TGTGCCAGCAGCAGGGGACTAACCAACACCGGGGAGCTGTTTTTT. This gives the protein CASSRGLTNTGELFF.

The CDR3 DNA reads TGTGCCAGCAGCTCCACCCGGACAGGGGTCGGAAACACCATATATTTT. Protein product: CASSSTRTGVGNTIYF. This sequence joins TRBV7-2 and TRBJ1-3, with 9 bases matching TRBD1. The J segment lost 4 bases and the V segment lost 4 bases, leaving 8 bases of the junction unmatched. Germline V lookup: CDR1 SGHTA, CDR2 FQGNSA. The CDR3 spans 16 residues.

V is TRBV6-5 and J is TRBJ2-2, with TRBD1 matching 7 bases. Germline V lookup: CDR1 MNHEY, CDR2 SVGAGI. The CDR3 sequence is 15 residues long. Losses at the gene ends were 5 bases for V and 2 bases for J; bases not matched to a gene: 5. CDR3 region: CASSTPGGNTGELFF. CDR3 in DNA: TGTGCCAGCAGTACACCAGGGGGTAACACCGGGGAGCTGTTTTTT.

The chain links TRBV18 to TRBJ1-2; D remains ambiguous. CDR3 length: 15 amino acids. Germline V CDR1 and CDR2: KGHSH, LQKENI. Trimming shortened V by 3 bases and J by 1 base, and 12 bases separated the two germline ends. The CDR3 spells CASSPARAHNYGYTF. CDR3 in DNA: TGTGCCAGCTCACCGGCAAGGGCCCATAACTATGGCTACACCTTC.